The 5 T cell receptor beta chains in this list originate from one sample, sequenced in a study of early T cells in non-severe SARS-CoV-2 infection. TCRdb recomputed calls from the 5' RACE reads with MiXCR, one row per CDR3 protein. The sample consists of around 100,000 distinct CDR3 sequences, around 16% of them appearing once. Sequenced input: whole blood. Receptors were obtained from an adult who was a healthcare worker with PCR-confirmed SARS-CoV-2 infection or an uninfected control (not recorded which).

J is TRBJ1-2 and V is TRBV20-1, with 7 bases fitting TRBD1. Looked up from germline, CDR1 is DFQATT and CDR2 is SNEGSKA (reference sequence). V shed 6 bases, J shed 4 bases, and the junction held 11 bases outside the gene matches. CDR3 length: 14 amino acids. The CDR3 DNA reads TGCAGTGCCAGTTTTGGGACAGCATTCTATGGCTACACCTTC. It specifies CSASFGTAFYGYTF.

This clonotype was detected only a few times. The chain employs TRBV19 and TRBJ1-2; D is perhaps TRBD1 (5 bases). This CDR3 has 15 residues. Trimming removed 0 bases at V and 7 bases at J, with 15 bases between. Germline CDR1 and CDR2: LNHDA and SQIVND (reference sequence). The CDR3 DNA reads as TGTGCCAGTAGTATAGATCGGTCAGGGAGTGGTGGCTACACCTTC. This encodes CASSIDRSGSGGYTF.

The rearrangement joins TRBV29-1 to TRBJ1-1; 7 bases line up with TRBD1. Germline V gives CDR1 SQVTM, CDR2 ANQGSEA. This CDR3 contains 12 residues. The V and J ends lost 7 bases and 1 base, in that order; junction bases with no gene match: 3. CDR3: CSAGQANTEAFF. The CDR3 coding sequence is TGCAGCGCCGGACAGGCGAACACTGAAGCTTTCTTT.

This clonotype was seen a few times. The rearrangement uses TRBV12-3 or TRBV12-4 and TRBJ2-3, with a tentative D call TRBD1 (6 bases). CDR3 length: 15 amino acids. The ends were cut back, 3 bases at V and 5 bases at J, with 15 bases in the middle. CDR3 loop: CASSLGAGAGDTQYF. The CDR3 bases are TGTGCCAGCAGTTTGGGGGCAGGGGCCGGAGATACGCAGTATTTT.

This clonotype was picked up many times. V and J are TRBV24-1 and TRBJ2-2, with D perhaps TRBD2 (6 bases). Germline V gene lookup returns CDR1 KGHDR and CDR2 SFDVKD. CDR3 size: 16 residues. Trimming cost V 9 bases and J 2 bases, with 18 bases left between them. The CDR3: CATSGGAVTNTGELFF. CDR3 nucleotide sequence: TGTGCCACCTCAGGCGGGGCAGTCACAAACACCGGGGAGCTGTTTTTT.